The T cell receptor (beta chain) described here comes from a study of blood T cell repertoires in COVID-19. Looking at the study overall: T cells, B-cell-depleted T cells, or PBMCs supplied cDNA or gDNA.

The V segment lost 0 bases and the J segment 2 bases; nucleotides outside the gene matches: 7. The CDR3 has 16 amino acids. Germline CDR1 LGHDT, CDR2 YNNKEL (reference sequence). Measured with immunoSEQ multiplex PCR; TCRdb has only the in-frame clones, and not every one. Of approximately 250,000 clones detected, roughly nine tenths appear once; the ten largest clones hold less than 4%. The V call is TRBV3-1 (or the pseudogene TRBV3-2), the J call TRBJ2-7, with TRBD2 matching over 7 bases. This TCR was recovered from a man aged 18 to 35 with active or convalescent COVID-19. The sequenced sample was peripheral blood. The CDR3 loop is CASSQDGRVVAYEQYF. The CDR3 nucleotides are TGTGCCAGCAGCCAAGATGGGAGGGTCGTCGCCTACGAGCAGTACTTC.